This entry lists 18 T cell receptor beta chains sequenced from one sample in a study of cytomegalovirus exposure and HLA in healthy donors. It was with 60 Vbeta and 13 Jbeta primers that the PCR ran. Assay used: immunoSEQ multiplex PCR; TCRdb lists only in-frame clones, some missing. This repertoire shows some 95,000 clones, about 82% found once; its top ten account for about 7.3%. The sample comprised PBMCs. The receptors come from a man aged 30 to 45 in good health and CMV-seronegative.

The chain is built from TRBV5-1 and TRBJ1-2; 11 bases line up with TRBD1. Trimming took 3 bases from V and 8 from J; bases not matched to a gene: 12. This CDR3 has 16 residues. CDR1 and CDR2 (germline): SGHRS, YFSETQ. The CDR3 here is CASSSLVDRGQVGYTF. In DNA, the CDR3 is TGCGCCAGCAGCTCTCTGGTGGACAGGGGGCAAGTGGGCTACACCTTC. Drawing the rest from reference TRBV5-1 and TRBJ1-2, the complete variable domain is KAGVTQTPRYLIKTRGQQVTLSCSPISGHRSVSWYQQTPGQGLQFLFEYFSETQRNKGNFPGRFSGRQFSNSRSEMNVSTLELGDSALYLCASSSLVDRGQVGYTFGSGTRLTVV.

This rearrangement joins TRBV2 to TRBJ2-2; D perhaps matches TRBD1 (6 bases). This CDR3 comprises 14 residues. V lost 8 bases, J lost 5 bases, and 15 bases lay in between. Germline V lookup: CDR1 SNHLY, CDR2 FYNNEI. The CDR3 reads CASEGDLGTGELFF. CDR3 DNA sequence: TGTGCCAGCGAGGGGGATTTGGGTACCGGGGAGCTGTTTTTT.

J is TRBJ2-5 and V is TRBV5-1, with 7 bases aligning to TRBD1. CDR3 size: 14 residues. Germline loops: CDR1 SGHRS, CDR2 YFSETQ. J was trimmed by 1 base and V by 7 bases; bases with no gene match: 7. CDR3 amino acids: CASGEQGSQETQYF. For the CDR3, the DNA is TGCGCCAGCGGTGAACAGGGGAGCCAAGAGACCCAGTACTTC.

The CDR3 coding sequence is TGCGCCAGCAGCCTACAGGGAGCGCAGGGCTACACCTTC. Protein sequence: CASSLQGAQGYTF. This chain uses TRBV4-3 with TRBJ1-2; the D gene is possibly TRBD1 (6 bases). The V end was cut by 4 bases, the J end by 8 bases, with 14 bases between. This CDR3 is 13 amino acids long. The germline V gene has CDR1 LGHNA and CDR2 YSLEER.

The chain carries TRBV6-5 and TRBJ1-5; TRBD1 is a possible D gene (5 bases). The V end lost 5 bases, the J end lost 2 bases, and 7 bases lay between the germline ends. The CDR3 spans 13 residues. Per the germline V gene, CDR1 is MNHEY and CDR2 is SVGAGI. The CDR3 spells CASSAGGNQPQHF. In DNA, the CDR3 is TGTGCCAGCAGTGCGGGGGGCAATCAGCCCCAGCATTTT.

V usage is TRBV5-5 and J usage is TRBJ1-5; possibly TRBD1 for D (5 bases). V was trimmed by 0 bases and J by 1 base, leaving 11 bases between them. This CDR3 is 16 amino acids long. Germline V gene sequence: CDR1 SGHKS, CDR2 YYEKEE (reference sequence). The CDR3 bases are TGTGCCAGCAGCTTGGCCACAGGTCTAAGCAATCAGCCCCAGCATTTT. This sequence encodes CASSLATGLSNQPQHF. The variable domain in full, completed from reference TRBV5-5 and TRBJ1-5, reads DAGVTQSPTHLIKTRGQQVTLRCSPISGHKSVSWYQQVLGQGPQFIFQYYEKEERGRGNFPDRFSARQFPNYSSELNVNALLLGDSALYLCASSLATGLSNQPQHFGDGTRLSIL.

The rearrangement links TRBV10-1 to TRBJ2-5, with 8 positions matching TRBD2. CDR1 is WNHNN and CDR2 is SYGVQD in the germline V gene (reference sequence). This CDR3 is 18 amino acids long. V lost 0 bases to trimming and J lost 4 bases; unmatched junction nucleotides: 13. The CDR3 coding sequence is TGCGCCAGCAGTGAGTCGATCGCCCCAGCGGGAGACAGAGAGACCCAGTACTTC. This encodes CASSESIAPAGDRETQYF.

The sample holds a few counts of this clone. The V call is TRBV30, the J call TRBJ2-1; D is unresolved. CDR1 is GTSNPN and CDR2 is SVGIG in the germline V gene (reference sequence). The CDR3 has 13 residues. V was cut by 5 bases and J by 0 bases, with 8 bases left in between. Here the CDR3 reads CAWEVASYNEQFF. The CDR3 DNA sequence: TGTGCCTGGGAGGTGGCCTCCTACAATGAGCAGTTCTTC.

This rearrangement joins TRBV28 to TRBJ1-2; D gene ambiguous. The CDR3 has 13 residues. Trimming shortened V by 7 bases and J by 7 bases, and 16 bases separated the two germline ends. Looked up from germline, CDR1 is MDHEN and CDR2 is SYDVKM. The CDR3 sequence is CASNGRTYRGYTF. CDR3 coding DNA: TGTGCCAGCAATGGGAGGACTTACCGTGGCTACACCTTC.

The chain's CDR3 is CAWSYSGGGSNQPQHF. The CDR3 DNA follows: TGTGCCTGGAGTTACTCAGGGGGTGGAAGCAATCAGCCCCAGCATTTT. V and J are TRBV30 and TRBJ1-5; 7 bases match TRBD1. The CDR3 extends over 16 amino acids. V shed 2 bases and J 1 base; nucleotides not matched to a gene: 8. Germline values: CDR1 GTSNPN, CDR2 SVGIG (reference sequence).

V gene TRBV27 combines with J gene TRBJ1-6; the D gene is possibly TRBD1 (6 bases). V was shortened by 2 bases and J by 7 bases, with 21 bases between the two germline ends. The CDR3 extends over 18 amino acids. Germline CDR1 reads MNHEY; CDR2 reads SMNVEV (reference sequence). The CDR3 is CASSLIRGRGVTNSPLHF. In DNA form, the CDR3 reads TGTGCCAGCAGTTTAATTCGGGGCAGGGGAGTCACGAATTCACCCCTCCACTTT.

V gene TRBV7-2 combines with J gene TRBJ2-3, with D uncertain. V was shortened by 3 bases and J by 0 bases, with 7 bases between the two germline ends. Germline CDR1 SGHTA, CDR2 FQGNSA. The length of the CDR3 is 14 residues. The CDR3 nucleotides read TGTGCCAGCAGCTTTCGTACTAGCACAGATACGCAGTATTTT. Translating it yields CASSFRTSTDTQYF. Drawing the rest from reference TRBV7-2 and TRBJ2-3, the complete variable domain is GAGVSQSPSNKVTEKGKDVELRCDPISGHTALYWYRQSLGQGLEFLIYFQGNSAPDKSGLPSDRFSAERTGGSVSTLTIQRTQQEDSAVYLCASSFRTSTDTQYFGPGTRLTVL.

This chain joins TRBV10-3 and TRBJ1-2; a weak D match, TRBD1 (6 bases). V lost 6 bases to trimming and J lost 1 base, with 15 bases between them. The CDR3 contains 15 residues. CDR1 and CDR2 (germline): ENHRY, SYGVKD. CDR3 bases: TGTGCCATCAGGATGGGCCCAGGGGTTAACTATGGCTACACCTTC. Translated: CAIRMGPGVNYGYTF.

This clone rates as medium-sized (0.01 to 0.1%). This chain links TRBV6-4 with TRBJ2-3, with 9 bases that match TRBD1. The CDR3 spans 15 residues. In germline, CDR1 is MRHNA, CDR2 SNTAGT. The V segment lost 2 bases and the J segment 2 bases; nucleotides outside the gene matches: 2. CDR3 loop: CASSDGTGHTDTQYF. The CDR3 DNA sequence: TGTGCCAGCAGTGACGGGACAGGGCACACAGATACGCAGTATTTT.

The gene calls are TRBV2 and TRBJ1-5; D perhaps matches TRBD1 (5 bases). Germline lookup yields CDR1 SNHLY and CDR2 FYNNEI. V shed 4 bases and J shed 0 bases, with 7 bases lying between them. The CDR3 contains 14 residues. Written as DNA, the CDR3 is TGTGCCAGCAGTGCCAGGGATAGCAATCAGCCCCAGCATTTT. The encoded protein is CASSARDSNQPQHF.

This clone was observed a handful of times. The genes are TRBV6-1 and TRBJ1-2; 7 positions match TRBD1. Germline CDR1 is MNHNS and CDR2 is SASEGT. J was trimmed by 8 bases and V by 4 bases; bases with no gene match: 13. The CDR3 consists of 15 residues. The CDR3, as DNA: TGTGCCAGCAGTGCTACCTCCGAAGGGGGCATGGGCTACACCTTC. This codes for CASSATSEGGMGYTF.

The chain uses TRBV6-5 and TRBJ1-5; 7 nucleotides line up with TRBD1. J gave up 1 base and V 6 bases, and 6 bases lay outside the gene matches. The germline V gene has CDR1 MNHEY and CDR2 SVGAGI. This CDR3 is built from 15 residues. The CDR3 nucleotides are TGTGCCAGCAGCCAGACAGGGAGCAGCAATCAGCCCCAGCATTTT. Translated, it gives CASSQTGSSNQPQHF.

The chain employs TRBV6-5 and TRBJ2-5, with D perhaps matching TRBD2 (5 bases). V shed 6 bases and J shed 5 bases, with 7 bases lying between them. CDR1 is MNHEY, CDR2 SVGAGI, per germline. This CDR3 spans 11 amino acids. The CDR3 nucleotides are TGTGCCAGCAGCCCGGGGGAGACCCAGTACTTC. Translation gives CASSPGETQYF.